This TCR beta chain was obtained from a study of identical twins. The ends lost 2 bases at V and 6 bases at J; junction bases unmatched: 8. The CDR3 totals 17 residues. Germline V gives CDR1 SEHNR, CDR2 FQNEAQ (reference sequence). Each cDNA held unique molecular identifiers, and template switching gave it a universal primer site. TCRdb passed the 5' RACE reads through MiXCR, listing each CDR3 protein once. The sample yields around 490,000 distinct CDR3 sequences, more than 20% seen once. These data are also associated with another study on yellow fever vaccine responses in identical twins. That report adds: Twin vaccine T cell responses reportedly seemed partly convergent, partly personalized.

The V gene is TRBV7-9, the J gene TRBJ2-1, with 12 bases lining up with TRBD2. This sequence was found in a woman between 18 and 29 years old in good health. The sample taken for sequencing was CD4+ T cells sorted from blood. CDR3 sequence (DNA): TGTGCCAGCAGCTTAACCGTAGGACTAGCGGGATTCAATGAGCAGTTCTTC. This encodes CASSLTVGLAGFNEQFF.